Below are 14 T cell receptor beta chains sequenced from a single sample in a study of T-cell memory formation after mild COVID-19. Using its own MiXCR run on the 5' RACE reads, TCRdb lists one record per CDR3 protein. Of 150,000 or so distinct CDR3 sequences listed, roughly 15% were seen once; the top ten hold roughly an eighth. Sequencing was carried out using PBMCs or a T cell subset sorted from them (not recorded which). Receptor source: an adult woman who had mild COVID-19 (a few samples of this study predate the infection). Cell type and time point are not known.

This clonotype was observed a handful of times. The V and J genes are TRBV20-1 and TRBJ2-3, with a possible D match to TRBD1 (5 bases). Germline CDR1 reads DFQATT; CDR2 reads SNEGSKA (reference sequence). Trimming left V 5 bases short and J 2 bases short, with 8 bases between. The CDR3 runs 12 residues. Here the CDR3 reads CSAARDTDTQYF. CDR3 sequence (DNA): TGCAGTGCTGCCAGGGACACAGATACGCAGTATTTT.

The V and J genes are TRBV4-1 and TRBJ2-1, with no clear D. From germline, CDR1 is MGHRA and CDR2 YSYEKL. V lost 2 bases and J 0 bases, leaving 17 bases between the germline ends. The CDR3 covers 18 residues. The CDR3 bases are TGCGCCAGCAGCCAACTGCTGCGTGGGCCCAGCTCCTACAATGAGCAGTTCTTC. As protein: CASSQLLRGPSSYNEQFF.

This clonotype was found many times. This sequence joins TRBV20-1 and TRBJ2-7, with 9 bases identical to TRBD2. With V trimmed by 3 bases and J by 1 base, 7 bases remained unmatched. CDR1 DFQATT and CDR2 SNEGSKA come from the germline V gene (reference sequence). The CDR3 totals 15 residues. CDR3 protein: CSASRGGGRSYEQYF. The CDR3 DNA sequence: TGCAGTGCTAGTCGCGGGGGGGGTCGGTCCTACGAGCAGTACTTC.

This clonotype was picked up a small number of times. V usage is TRBV6-5 and J usage is TRBJ2-3; 7 bases are a match to TRBD2. The length of the CDR3 is 16 residues. V lost 0 bases and J lost 4; bases outside the gene matches: 7. The germline gives CDR1 MNHEY, CDR2 SVGAGI. CDR3 residues: CASSYSGGRGADTQYF. The CDR3 nucleotides read TGTGCCAGCAGTTACTCCGGCGGGAGAGGGGCAGATACGCAGTATTTT.

There are a few counts of this clonotype. The genes are TRBV6-2 or TRBV6-3 and TRBJ2-2, with 8 bases identical to TRBD2. This CDR3 spans 19 amino acids. V gave up 6 bases and J gave up 1 base; unmatched junction bases: 16. Germline V CDR1 and CDR2: MNHEY, SVGEGT. The CDR3 here is CASSMLSGITVKNTGELFF. CDR3 bases: TGTGCCAGCAGCATGCTTAGCGGGATAACCGTAAAGAACACCGGGGAGCTGTTTTTT.

This clonotype has only a few counts. The chain couples TRBV27 to TRBJ2-2; no definite D call. CDR1 and CDR2 (germline): MNHEY, SMNVEV (reference sequence). Trimming took off 3 bases at V and 4 bases at J, with 3 bases between the two ends. This CDR3 is 12 amino acids long. The CDR3 is CASSFSTGELFF. The CDR3 nucleotides are TGTGCCAGCAGTTTCAGCACCGGGGAGCTGTTTTTT.

This rearrangement joins TRBV3-1 to TRBJ2-1; 7 nucleotides line up with TRBD2. This CDR3 has 14 amino acids. Losses at the gene ends were 4 bases for V and 7 bases for J; bases not matched to a gene: 7. Per the germline V gene, CDR1 is LGHDT and CDR2 is YNNKEL (reference sequence). CDR3 nucleotides: TGTGCCAGCAGCCCCGCAGCGGGAACAAATGAGCAGTTCTTC. The encoded protein is CASSPAAGTNEQFF.

This clonotype showed up just a few times. V usage is TRBV6-5 and J usage is TRBJ1-2; D call uncertain. The V end was cut by 6 bases, the J end by 14 bases, with 22 bases between. The CDR3 is 13 residues long. Germline-derived CDR1 and CDR2 are MNHEY and SVGAGI. In DNA form, the CDR3 reads TGTGCCAGCAGCCCGGGAGCTCCTGCTAGGGATACCTTC. Protein product: CASSPGAPARDTF.

This clonotype showed up just a few times. Written as DNA, the CDR3 is TGCAGTGCTAGACCTACAGGAGTTTGGGAGTCTGAAGCTTTCTTT. It is translated as CSARPTGVWESEAFF. The chain carries TRBV20-1 and TRBJ1-1, with D possibly matching TRBD1 (5 bases). Trimming shortened V by 2 bases and J by 6 bases, and 19 bases separated the two germline ends. The germline V gene encodes CDR1 DFQATT and CDR2 SNEGSKA (reference sequence). The length of the CDR3 is 15 residues.

This clonotype was seen only a few times. The chain is built from TRBV7-3 and TRBJ2-5; 14 positions match TRBD2. This CDR3 region has 17 residues. The germline V gene has CDR1 SGHTA and CDR2 FQGTGA. J gave up 5 bases and V 5 bases, and 10 bases lay outside the gene matches. CDR3 nucleotides: TGTGCCAGCAGCCCGGGGACTAGCGGGGGCCCGAGGGAGACCCAGTACTTC. Amino acids: CASSPGTSGGPRETQYF.

CDR3: CASSATGRQPQHF. The CDR3 region has the DNA TGTGCCAGCAGTGCGACAGGACGGCAGCCCCAGCATTTT. V gene TRBV2 combines with J gene TRBJ1-5, with D possibly being TRBD1 (6 bases). The ends were cut back, 4 bases at V and 7 bases at J, with 11 bases in the middle. CDR1 and CDR2 from the germline V gene are SNHLY and FYNNEI. The CDR3 consists of 13 residues.

The table lists this clonotype with a few counts. The chain couples TRBV7-6 to TRBJ2-2; perhaps TRBD1 as D (6 bases). Trimming stripped 8 bases from V and 1 base from J, with 17 bases between. Germline CDR1 is SGHVS and CDR2 is FNYEAQ. This CDR3 region has 16 residues. This chain's CDR3 is CASGGRDIKNTGELFF. In DNA form, the CDR3 reads TGTGCCAGCGGGGGTCGGGACATCAAGAACACCGGGGAGCTGTTTTTT.

This clonotype has just a few counts. The chain employs TRBV3-1 and TRBJ2-1; TRBD2 matches 10 bases. Looked up from germline, CDR1 is LGHDT and CDR2 is YNNKEL (reference sequence). Unmatched junction bases numbered 4, after V lost 3 bases and J lost 2 bases. The CDR3 runs 16 residues. CDR3 coding DNA: TGTGCCAGCAGCCACGCGAGCGGGAGGGCCTACAATGAGCAGTTCTTC. Its translation: CASSHASGRAYNEQFF.

In this sample, this clonotype turned up a few times. The chain carries TRBV12-3 or TRBV12-4 and TRBJ2-5; D perhaps matches TRBD2 (6 bases). The CDR3 totals 14 residues. Trimming shortened V by 5 bases and J by 1 base, and 11 bases separated the two germline ends. The CDR3 sequence is CASSRGIPQETQYF. In DNA, the CDR3 is TGTGCCAGCAGTCGCGGGATCCCCCAAGAGACCCAGTACTTC.